This T cell receptor (beta chain) was captured in a study of blood T cell repertoires in COVID-19. Authors' analysis steps: For nucleated cells, counts were estimated from reference gene primer amplification. The data were produced by immunoSEQ multiplex PCR, yet TCRdb's version contains in-frame clones alone and is incomplete. For V, J and clone size, that table is used; D and trimming come from the DNA. The sample has 360,000 or so clones, more than 70% seen once; the top ten hold around 3.9%. Patients at the Seattle site were enrolled during active infection and followed longitudinally. The CDR3 is 18 residues long. J lost 1 base, V lost 4 bases, and 8 bases had no gene match. Germline CDR1 reads LGHDT; CDR2 reads YNNKEL (reference sequence).

The sample consisted of peripheral blood. The TCR sequence derives from a woman in her sixties or seventies with COVID-19, enrolled during active disease. V is TRBV3-1 (or the pseudogene TRBV3-2) and J is TRBJ2-6; 9 bases match TRBD1. Here the CDR3 DNA reads TGTGCCAGCAGCCCTTCACAGGGGGCGCCGTCTGGGGCCAACGTCCTGACTTTC. Residues: CASSPSQGAPSGANVLTF.